This passage covers 21 T cell receptor beta chains from one sample sequenced in a study of T cells in Graves' hyperthyroidism and ophthalmopathy. It was RNA transcripts that yielded the amplified TCR beta CDR3 regions. Researchers ran a first-round RT-PCR on the TCR CDR3 using the HTBI primer set. TCRdb reanalysed the multiplex PCR reads using MiXCR and keeps one entry per CDR3 protein. Of hundreds of thousands of distinct CDR3 sequences in the sample, approximately 14% were seen once. The sample comprised blood. The source is a woman between 18 and 29 years old with Graves' hyperthyroidism.

The rearrangement joins TRBV28 to TRBJ1-6; D perhaps matches TRBD1 (6 bases). Germline V gives CDR1 MDHEN, CDR2 SYDVKM. V was pared by 4 bases and J by 7 bases, with 14 bases between. This CDR3 region has 15 residues. In DNA form, the CDR3 reads TGTGCCAGCAGTTCACAGGGAGCGGGGAATTCACCCCTCCACTTT. As protein: CASSSQGAGNSPLHF. Filled out from reference TRBV28 and TRBJ1-6, the complete variable domain reads DVKVTQSSRYLVKRTGEKVFLECVQDMDHENMFWYRQDPGLGLRLIYFSYDVKMKEKGDIPEGYSVSREKKERFSLILESASTNQTSMYLCASSSQGAGNSPLHFGNGTRLTVT.

This clonotype was detected ten times or more. J is TRBJ1-3 and V is TRBV3-1; D uncertain. V shed 0 bases and J shed 0 bases, with 6 bases lying between them. CDR3 length equals 15 residues. In germline, CDR1 is LGHDT, CDR2 YNNKEL (reference sequence). The DNA for the CDR3 is TGTGCCAGCAGCCAAGATTCGCACTCTGGAAACACCATATATTTT. This codes for CASSQDSHSGNTIYF.

This clonotype was observed a handful of times. This chain uses TRBV7-9 with TRBJ2-2; maybe TRBD2 (5 bases). Germline assignment: CDR1 SEHNR and CDR2 FQNEAQ (reference sequence). Trimming removed 3 bases from V and 3 bases from J, with 8 bases in between. The CDR3 totals 14 residues. The CDR3 nucleotides read TGTGCCAGCAGCTTCGGACTCGACACCGGGGAGCTGTTTTTT. Amino acid sequence: CASSFGLDTGELFF.

Many counts were recorded for this clonotype. The chain carries TRBV7-2 and TRBJ2-2, with D possibly being TRBD1 (5 bases). Deletions cut 1 base from V and 6 bases from J, with 9 bases between. The germline CDR1 and CDR2 sequences are SGHTA and FQGNSA. The CDR3 totals 14 residues. This CDR3 reads CASSLVSGSGELFF. As DNA, the CDR3 is TGTGCCAGCAGCTTAGTATCAGGGTCCGGGGAGCTGTTTTTT.

The chain uses TRBV29-1 and TRBJ2-5, with TRBD2 as a possible D gene (6 bases). The CDR3 length is 16 residues. The V end lost 7 bases, the J end lost 5 bases, and 26 bases lay between the germline ends. Germline-derived CDR1 and CDR2 are SQVTM and ANQGSEA. Here the CDR3 DNA reads TGCAGCGGGGGTGGGGGGAACCCCTTTGGGGGGGAGACCCAGTACTTC. Encoded protein: CSGGGGNPFGGETQYF.

This clonotype was found many times. The rearrangement uses TRBV11-2 and TRBJ1-5, with 7 bases matching TRBD1. CDR3 length: 15 amino acids. CDR1 is SGHAT, CDR2 FQNNGV, per germline. With V trimmed by 2 bases and J by 7 bases, 8 bases remained unmatched. The CDR3 spells CASSLRQGVEQPQHF. The DNA for the CDR3 is TGTGCCAGCAGCTTACGCCAGGGGGTAGAGCAGCCCCAGCATTTT.

This chain links TRBV6-2 or TRBV6-3 with TRBJ1-5, with no clear D. V was shortened by 2 bases and J by 9 bases, with 8 bases between the two germline ends. Germline CDR1 reads MNHEY; CDR2 reads SVGEGT. This CDR3 comprises 12 residues. In nucleotides, the CDR3 is TGTGCCAGCAGTTACCTCAGTTCGCCCCAGCATTTT. It encodes CASSYLSSPQHF.

This clonotype was counted at least ten times. This chain links TRBV20-1 with TRBJ1-6; 10 bases map to TRBD1. The J segment lost 8 bases and the V segment lost 1 base, leaving 2 bases of the junction unmatched. The CDR3 extends over 14 amino acids. From germline, CDR1 is DFQATT and CDR2 SNEGSKA (reference sequence). CDR3 protein: CSARVGTGDSPLHF. CDR3 sequence (DNA): TGCAGTGCTAGAGTGGGGACAGGGGATTCACCCCTCCACTTT.

The chain combines TRBV10-3 with TRBJ2-7; TRBD2 matches 7 bases. The CDR3 runs 11 residues. J lost 7 bases, V lost 6 bases, and 3 bases had no gene match. The germline gives CDR1 ENHRY, CDR2 SYGVKD. CDR3 residues: CAIRAGSEQYF. The CDR3 bases are TGTGCCATCAGAGCGGGAAGTGAGCAGTACTTC.

This clonotype was seen repeatedly, ten times or more. This chain uses TRBV20-1 with TRBJ1-1, with no clear D. The V gene lost 1 base and the J gene lost 1 base, with 13 bases spanning the gap. This CDR3 spans 15 amino acids. Germline V gene lookup returns CDR1 DFQATT and CDR2 SNEGSKA (reference sequence). The CDR3 loop is CSARVPRQWNTEAFF. Written as DNA, the CDR3 is TGCAGTGCTAGAGTACCACGGCAGTGGAACACTGAAGCTTTCTTT.

This clonotype showed up just a few times. The rearrangement joins TRBV12-3 or TRBV12-4 to TRBJ2-2; no definite D call. Trimming cost V 2 bases and J 0 bases, with 7 bases left between them. This CDR3 contains 15 residues. The CDR3 nucleotides are TGTGCCAGCAGTTTACGAGTGCCGAACACCGGGGAGCTGTTTTTT. Encoded protein: CASSLRVPNTGELFF.

This clonotype was detected many times. This chain connects TRBV3-1 to TRBJ1-1; D not certain. The CDR3 length is 13 residues. V lost 4 bases, J lost 6 bases, and 12 bases lay in between. Germline CDR1 LGHDT, CDR2 YNNKEL (reference sequence). For the CDR3, the DNA is TGTGCCAGCAGCCTCTCCCGTCTAGCTGAAGCTTTCTTT. Its protein is CASSLSRLAEAFF.

This clonotype has at least ten counts. The J gene is TRBJ2-1, the V gene TRBV13; 11 bases agree with TRBD2. J gave up 8 bases and V 5 bases, and 14 bases lay outside the gene matches. Germline CDR1 reads PRHDT; CDR2 reads FYEKMQ (reference sequence). The CDR3 covers 17 residues. The CDR3 here is CASSRLAGGPVDDEQFF. In nucleotides, the CDR3 is TGTGCCAGCAGCCGGTTAGCGGGAGGGCCCGTAGACGATGAGCAGTTCTTC. The complete variable domain, with remaining parts taken from reference TRBV13 and TRBJ2-1, reads AAGVIQSPRHLIKEKRETATLKCYPIPRHDTVYWYQQGPGQDPQFLISFYEKMQSDKGSIPDRFSAQQFSDYHSELNMSSLELGDSALYFCASSRLAGGPVDDEQFFGPGTRLTVL.

The V gene is TRBV30, the J gene TRBJ2-7; D possibly matches TRBD1 or TRBD2 (5 bases each). CDR3 length: 12 residues. V lost 3 bases to trimming and J lost 4 bases, with 10 bases between them. Germline loops: CDR1 GTSNPN, CDR2 SVGIG (reference sequence). For the CDR3, the DNA is TGTGCCTGGAGCGGGGCGCTATACGAGCAGTACTTC. This codes for CAWSGALYEQYF.

This clonotype was seen at least ten times. The rearrangement links TRBV2 to TRBJ2-1; 12 positions match TRBD2. Per germline, CDR1 SNHLY and CDR2 FYNNEI. V lost 4 bases, J lost 8 bases, and 6 bases stayed unmatched. The CDR3 runs 15 residues. The CDR3 bases are TGTGCCAGCAGTGGGACTAGCGGGATTTTGTATGAGCAGTTCTTC. Protein sequence: CASSGTSGILYEQFF.

This clonotype occurred many times. This chain links TRBV11-2 with TRBJ2-3; TRBD2 matches 9 bases. The CDR3 loop spans 16 amino acids. V gave up 5 bases and J gave up 4 bases; unmatched junction bases: 10. Germline CDR1 and CDR2: SGHAT and FQNNGV. The CDR3: CASSPLLAGVADTQYF. CDR3 nucleotide sequence: TGTGCCAGCAGCCCACTTTTAGCGGGAGTGGCAGATACGCAGTATTTT. Complete variable domain (other parts from reference TRBV11-2 and TRBJ2-3): EAGVAQSPRYKIIEKRQSVAFWCNPISGHATLYWYQQILGQGPKLLIQFQNNGVVDDSQLPKDRFSAERLKGVDSTLKIQPAKLEDSAVYLCASSPLLAGVADTQYFGPGTRLTVL.

This clonotype was counted only a few times. The chain has TRBV24-1 and TRBJ1-1; D gene uncertain. The V and J ends lost 7 bases and 7 bases respectively, with 9 bases between them. Germline-derived CDR1 and CDR2 are KGHDR and SFDVKD. This CDR3 contains 11 residues. CDR3 coding DNA: TGTGCCACCAGGCTCCGGGGTGAAGCTTTCTTT. Translating gives CATRLRGEAFF.

This clonotype was found many times. The rearrangement joins TRBV12-3 or TRBV12-4 to TRBJ2-5, with 12 bases matching TRBD2. This CDR3 is built from 17 residues. V lost 4 bases, J lost 4 bases, and 10 bases stayed unmatched. Written as DNA, the CDR3 is TGTGCCAGCAGTTCCTCCCTTGGACTAGCGGGACTAGAGACCCAGTACTTC. Its translation: CASSSSLGLAGLETQYF.

This clonotype was picked up many times. The chain combines TRBV6-5 with TRBJ2-7; TRBD2 might be the D (5 bases). This CDR3 has 13 residues. V was trimmed by 2 bases and J by 2 bases, leaving 7 bases between them. Germline V gene data show CDR1 as MNHEY and CDR2 as SVGAGI. This CDR3 is CASSYGSTYEQYF. DNA of the CDR3: TGTGCCAGCAGTTACGGGAGTACCTACGAGCAGTACTTC.

This clonotype was observed at least ten times. This chain connects TRBV20-1 to TRBJ1-2; 8 bases match TRBD1. The CDR3 has 13 residues. The V gene end was trimmed by 5 bases and the J gene end by 0 bases; junction bases not matched to a gene: 2. Germline CDR1 reads DFQATT; CDR2 reads SNEGSKA (reference sequence). The CDR3 nucleotides read TGCAGTGCTCTGACAGGGGCTAACTATGGCTACACCTTC. It translates to CSALTGANYGYTF.

This clonotype was detected a few times. The chain employs TRBV11-2 and TRBJ2-3; 8 positions agree with TRBD2. This CDR3 is built from 16 residues. V lost 5 bases, J lost 3 bases, and 10 bases stayed unmatched. CDR1 and CDR2 (germline): SGHAT, FQNNGV. The CDR3 nucleotides read TGTGCCAGCAGCAAACCAGCGGGAGCGTGGACAGATACGCAGTATTTT. It encodes CASSKPAGAWTDTQYF.